The 8 T cell receptor beta chains given below trace back to one sample, sequenced in a study of OX40 agonist ivuxolimab in advanced cancers. Generated by immunoSEQ multiplex PCR, the TCRdb table keeps only in-frame clones and is missing some. The table lists over 50,000 clones, about 87% of them singletons. Specimen: CD4+ or CD8+ T cells sorted from blood, collected in a trial of the OX40 agonist ivuxolimab. These receptors came from an adult with an advanced solid tumor such as melanoma, head and neck, liver or kidney cancer.

The chain employs TRBV7-2 and TRBJ1-1; D might be TRBD1 (6 bases). CDR3 length: 17 amino acids. Trimming took off 0 bases at V and 2 bases at J, with 16 bases between the two ends. Germline V gene lookup returns CDR1 SGHTA and CDR2 FQGNSA. DNA for the CDR3: TGTGCCAGCAGCTTAGCGCTGGGGACAAAAGGTAACACTGAAGCTTTCTTT. Residues: CASSLALGTKGNTEAFF.

This chain joins TRBV4-3 and TRBJ1-1; D unresolved. The CDR3 is 15 amino acids. Trimming took off 0 bases at V and 1 base at J, with 9 bases between the two ends. Germline V gene sequence: CDR1 LGHNA, CDR2 YSLEER. In DNA, the CDR3 is TGCGCCAGCAGCCAAGATAGCAGACCGAACACTGAAGCTTTCTTT. Residues: CASSQDSRPNTEAFF.

V is TRBV11-3 and J is TRBJ2-3; 9 nucleotides line up with TRBD1. Germline V CDR1 and CDR2: SGHNT, YENEEA. The CDR3 sequence is 16 residues long. The junction had 6 bases not matched to a gene; V was cut back by 1 base and J by 4 bases. The CDR3 sequence: CASSLGDRVVSDTQYF. CDR3 in DNA: TGTGCCAGCAGCTTAGGGGACAGGGTAGTCTCAGATACGCAGTATTTT.

V usage is TRBV7-2 and J usage is TRBJ1-2; D perhaps matches TRBD1 (5 bases). Germline V gene sequence: CDR1 SGHTA, CDR2 FQGNSA. The CDR3 is 13 residues long. Trimming shortened V by 4 bases and J by 6 bases, and 12 bases separated the two germline ends. CDR3 protein: CASSSRGGDGYTF. The DNA for the CDR3 is TGTGCCAGCAGCTCACGGGGCGGTGATGGCTACACCTTC.

V gene TRBV30 combines with J gene TRBJ2-7; 8 positions match TRBD2. The CDR3 sequence is 12 residues long. Germline CDR1 reads GTSNPN; CDR2 reads SVGIG (reference sequence). V dropped 3 bases and J dropped 6; count of bases not matched to a gene: 4. The CDR3 DNA is TGTGCCTGGAGCCGACGGGGGGGCGAGCAGTACTTC. Its translation: CAWSRRGGEQYF.

V usage is TRBV28 and J usage is TRBJ2-1; D gene ambiguous. The V end lost 2 bases, the J end lost 9 bases, and 14 bases lay between the germline ends. The CDR3 is 14 residues long. Germline V lookup: CDR1 MDHEN, CDR2 SYDVKM. Written as DNA, the CDR3 is TGTGCCAGCAGTTTAGCGGCTAGTCGAAGTGAGCAGTTCTTC. As protein: CASSLAASRSEQFF. The complete variable domain, with remaining parts taken from reference TRBV28 and TRBJ2-1, reads DVKVTQSSRYLVKRTGEKVFLECVQDMDHENMFWYRQDPGLGLRLIYFSYDVKMKEKGDIPEGYSVSREKKERFSLILESASTNQTSMYLCASSLAASRSEQFFGPGTRLTVL.

The rearrangement joins TRBV4-3 to TRBJ1-1; D remains unclear. The CDR3 has 15 amino acids. Germline assignment: CDR1 LGHNA and CDR2 YSLEER. V gave up 0 bases and J gave up 2 bases, with 10 bases separating them. The CDR3 reads CASSQDFGVNTEAFF. CDR3 coding DNA: TGCGCCAGCAGCCAAGATTTTGGGGTAAACACTGAAGCTTTCTTT.

The rearrangement links TRBV27 to TRBJ1-3; no clear D gene. This CDR3 comprises 16 residues. Per the germline V gene, CDR1 is MNHEY and CDR2 is SMNVEV (reference sequence). Trimming shortened V by 0 bases and J by 0 bases, and 9 bases separated the two germline ends. This CDR3 is CASSLSWRDSGNTIYF. The DNA for the CDR3 is TGTGCCAGCAGTTTATCTTGGAGGGACTCTGGAAACACCATATATTTT.